Following are 12 T cell receptor beta chains from one sample sequenced in a study of cytomegalovirus exposure and HLA in healthy donors. The PCR contained 60 Vbeta and 13 Jbeta primers. Sequencing was performed with immunoSEQ multiplex PCR; in TCRdb, only in-frame clones are kept and a portion is missing. The sample consists of 200,000 to 250,000 clones, almost 85% of them appearing once. What was sequenced was PBMCs. The receptor set was obtained from a woman in her 40s in good health and CMV-seronegative.

V and J are TRBV5-6 and TRBJ2-2, with D hard to call. Trimming cost V 0 bases and J 2 bases, with 17 bases left between them. CDR3 length: 18 residues. CDR1 SGHDT and CDR2 YYEEEE come from the germline V gene. The DNA of the CDR3 is TGTGCCAGCAGCTTGGGAACCTCAGCGCACCCCAACACCGGGGAGCTGTTTTTT. The encoded protein is CASSLGTSAHPNTGELFF.

This rearrangement joins TRBV5-1 to TRBJ2-6, with D tentatively TRBD2 (6 bases). Trimming pared 4 bases from V and 1 base from J, leaving 15 bases between. CDR3 length: 17 residues. Germline V gene sequence: CDR1 SGHRS, CDR2 YFSETQ. Here the CDR3 DNA reads TGCGCCAGCAGCCATCGGGACTCCAGTTCTGGGGCCAACGTCCTGACTTTC. Amino acid sequence: CASSHRDSSSGANVLTF.

This chain connects TRBV19 to TRBJ1-2; the match to TRBD1 covers 7 bases. V lost 9 bases and J lost 7; bases outside the gene matches: 20. The CDR3 extends over 16 amino acids. Per the germline V gene, CDR1 is LNHDA and CDR2 is SQIVND (reference sequence). The CDR3 spells CASNNDDRVGWRGYTF. In DNA form, the CDR3 reads TGTGCCAGCAATAATGATGACAGGGTCGGTTGGCGTGGCTACACCTTC. Full variable domain (rest looked up from reference TRBV19 and TRBJ1-2): DGGITQSPKYLFRKEGQNVTLSCEQNLNHDAMYWYRQDPGQGLRLIYYSQIVNDFQKGDIAEGYSVSREKKESFPLTVTSAQKNPTAFYLCASNNDDRVGWRGYTFGSGTRLTVV.

The chain combines TRBV4-1 with TRBJ2-3; TRBD2 aligns across 9 bases. The trim removed 2 bases at V and 2 bases at J, leaving 2 bases unmatched. The CDR3 has 15 amino acids. Germline lookup yields CDR1 MGHRA and CDR2 YSYEKL. CDR3 protein: CASSQSSGATDTQYF. CDR3 DNA: TGCGCCAGCAGCCAATCTAGCGGGGCCACAGATACGCAGTATTTT.

The chain employs TRBV2 and TRBJ1-6; 10 bases are a match to TRBD1. Germline V gives CDR1 SNHLY, CDR2 FYNNEI. The CDR3 sequence is 16 residues long. Trimming at V came to 7 bases and at J to 5 bases, leaving 8 bases not matched to a gene. The CDR3 region is CASTRQGAIDNSPLHF. The CDR3 DNA reads TGTGCCAGCACACGACAGGGGGCTATCGATAATTCACCCCTCCACTTT.

The chain is built from TRBV5-1 and TRBJ1-4; the D gene is possibly TRBD1 (5 bases). In germline, CDR1 is SGHRS, CDR2 YFSETQ. This CDR3 has 15 residues. V dropped 0 bases and J dropped 8 bases, with 14 bases sitting between them. The CDR3 DNA follows: TGCGCCAGCAGCTTGGCGGGGGGGTGGGAAGAAAAACTGTTTTTT. Amino acid sequence: CASSLAGGWEEKLFF.

The chain carries TRBV7-2 and TRBJ2-7; 8 nucleotides line up with TRBD1. V dropped 5 bases and J dropped 2; count of bases not matched to a gene: 5. The CDR3 loop spans 14 amino acids. CDR1 SGHTA and CDR2 FQGNSA come from the germline V gene. In DNA form, the CDR3 reads TGTGCCAGCAGCACTGGGACAGGCCCCTACGAGCAGTACTTC. Translated: CASSTGTGPYEQYF.

The V gene is TRBV10-3, the J gene TRBJ1-5; 8 nucleotides align to TRBD1. V lost 3 bases, J lost 9 bases, and 7 bases stayed unmatched. In germline, CDR1 is ENHRY, CDR2 SYGVKD. The CDR3 loop spans 14 amino acids. As DNA, the CDR3 is TGTGCCATCAGTGATGACAGGGGCAGTGGGCCCCAGCATTTT. Protein: CAISDDRGSGPQHF.

V usage is TRBV18 and J usage is TRBJ2-5, with 9 bases that match TRBD1. Germline trimming cut 0 bases from V and 5 bases from J; bases unmatched to any gene: 4. The germline V gene encodes CDR1 KGHSH and CDR2 LQKENI. The CDR3 has 15 residues. Written as DNA, the CDR3 is TGTGCCAGCTCACCACCGGGACAGGGTGGGGAGACCCAGTACTTC. Translating it yields CASSPPGQGGETQYF.

This clone appeared a single time. The rearrangement links TRBV19 to TRBJ1-1; 8 nucleotides align to TRBD1. The CDR3 is 16 amino acids. V dropped 6 bases and J dropped 0; count of bases not matched to a gene: 9. Germline values: CDR1 LNHDA, CDR2 SQIVND (reference sequence). The CDR3 nucleotides read TGTGCCAGTAGCCGGACAGGGACATCAATGAACACTGAAGCTTTCTTT. Translating it yields CASSRTGTSMNTEAFF.

The chain employs TRBV5-1 and TRBJ2-7; 8 nucleotides align to TRBD1. J was trimmed by 1 base and V by 4 bases; bases with no gene match: 4. The CDR3 runs 14 residues. Germline CDR1 reads SGHRS; CDR2 reads YFSETQ. CDR3 residues: CASSKRTGSYEQYF. CDR3 nucleotide sequence: TGCGCCAGCAGCAAAAGGACAGGGTCCTACGAGCAGTACTTC. The complete variable domain, with remaining parts taken from reference TRBV5-1 and TRBJ2-7, reads KAGVTQTPRYLIKTRGQQVTLSCSPISGHRSVSWYQQTPGQGLQFLFEYFSETQRNKGNFPGRFSGRQFSNSRSEMNVSTLELGDSALYLCASSKRTGSYEQYFGPGTRLTVT.

This clone was recorded only once. The V and J genes are TRBV2 and TRBJ2-1; 11 bases are shared with TRBD1. Germline loops: CDR1 SNHLY, CDR2 FYNNEI. This CDR3 spans 14 amino acids. The V gene end was trimmed by 6 bases and the J gene end by 6 bases; junction bases not matched to a gene: 4. In nucleotides, the CDR3 is TGTGCCAGCAGAGCCGGGACAGGGGGCAATGAGCAGTTCTTC. It translates to CASRAGTGGNEQFF. Full variable domain (rest looked up from reference TRBV2 and TRBJ2-1): EPEVTQTPSHQVTQMGQEVILRCVPISNHLYFYWYRQILGQKVEFLVSFYNNEISEKSEIFDDQFSVERPDGSNFTLKIRSTKLEDSAMYFCASRAGTGGNEQFFGPGTRLTVL.